These 16 T cell receptor beta chains were all obtained from the same sample, sequenced in a study of blood T cell repertoires in COVID-19. Here immunoSEQ multiplex PCR was the method, and the copy in TCRdb shows in-frame clones only, minus some. Of 110,000 to 150,000 clones in the sample, more than 80% were seen once. The sample comprised peripheral blood. The receptors were sampled from a woman aged 80 or older in a cohort sampled during active or convalescent COVID-19.

This clone was recorded only once. This chain joins TRBV12-3 or TRBV12-4 and TRBJ2-2; no firm D call. The CDR3 is 12 residues long. The ends were cut back, 6 bases at V and 3 bases at J, with 5 bases in the middle. The CDR3 DNA sequence: TGTGCCAGCAGAGACTACACCGGGGAGCTGTTTTTT. Its protein is CASRDYTGELFF.

This clone has a handful of counts. This sequence joins TRBV4-3 and TRBJ1-1; the D gene is possibly TRBD1 (5 bases). This CDR3 is built from 13 residues. CDR1 and CDR2 from the germline V gene are LGHNA and YSLEER. V lost 0 bases, J lost 12 bases, and 14 bases lay in between. In DNA, the CDR3 is TGCGCCAGCAGCCAAGATAGGGGTCGCGGTTCTTTCTTT. Translation: CASSQDRGRGSFF.

The CDR3 loop is CASSLIAGVGVDTQYF. CDR3 sequence (DNA): TGTGCCAGCAGCTTAATAGCAGGGGTGGGTGTGGATACGCAGTATTTT. The chain links TRBV7-2 to TRBJ2-3; weak D call: TRBD1 (6 bases). The germline V gene encodes CDR1 SGHTA and CDR2 FQGNSA. Trimming took off 2 bases at V and 6 bases at J, with 18 bases between the two ends. The CDR3 is 16 amino acids.

V gene TRBV7-3 combines with J gene TRBJ2-1, with 8 bases aligning to TRBD2. Germline assignment: CDR1 SGHTA and CDR2 FQGTGA. V lost 3 bases, J lost 2 bases, and 3 bases stayed unmatched. CDR3 length: 15 amino acids. CDR3 sequence reads: CASSFVGGAYNEQFF. CDR3 bases: TGTGCCAGCAGCTTCGTCGGGGGGGCCTACAATGAGCAGTTCTTC.

The chain has TRBV6-2 or TRBV6-3 and TRBJ2-2; 14 bases fit TRBD2. This CDR3 contains 17 residues. With 6 bases clipped from V and 0 bases from J, the junction kept 3 bases outside the gene matches. Germline V gene sequence: CDR1 MNHEY, CDR2 SVGEGT. In DNA form, the CDR3 reads TGTGCCAGCAGCAGACTAGCGGGGGGGACGAACACCGGGGAGCTGTTTTTT. It is translated as CASSRLAGGTNTGELFF.

A single count supports this clone. This chain connects TRBV2 to TRBJ2-1, with D maybe TRBD2 (6 bases). This CDR3 is built from 11 residues. Trimming took off 10 bases at V and 4 bases at J, with 8 bases between the two ends. Germline loops: CDR1 SNHLY, CDR2 FYNNEI. The CDR3 nucleotides are TGTGCCACGGGACTTTACAATGAGCAGTTCTTC. Encoded protein: CATGLYNEQFF.

The genes are TRBV5-8 and TRBJ2-1; 13 positions agree with TRBD2. With 4 bases clipped from V and 10 bases from J, the junction kept 8 bases outside the gene matches. This CDR3 comprises 15 residues. CDR1 and CDR2 (germline): SGHTS, YDEGEE. CDR3: CASSGTSGGAGEQFF. The CDR3 coding sequence is TGTGCCAGCAGCGGTACTAGCGGGGGGGCCGGGGAGCAGTTCTTC. Full variable domain (remainder filled in from reference TRBV5-8 and TRBJ2-1): EAGVTQSPTHLIKTRGQQATLRCSPISGHTSVYWYQQALGLGLQFLLWYDEGEERNRGNFPPRFSGRQFPNYSSELNVNALELEDSALYLCASSGTSGGAGEQFFGPGTRLTVL.

The V gene is TRBV2, the J gene TRBJ2-5; maybe TRBD2 (7 bases). V shed 7 bases and J shed 7 bases, with 19 bases lying between them. The CDR3 runs 14 residues. CDR1 is SNHLY, CDR2 FYNNEI, per germline. The CDR3, as DNA: TGTGCCAGCATGGCCCGGGGGGCCCCCACGACCCAGTACTTC. Translated, it gives CASMARGAPTTQYF.

The J gene is TRBJ1-1, the V gene TRBV6-2 or TRBV6-3; D not resolved. V shed 2 bases and J shed 8 bases, with 12 bases lying between them. The CDR3 covers 13 residues. Germline lookup yields CDR1 MNHEY and CDR2 SVGEGT. The CDR3 coding sequence is TGTGCCAGCAGTTACCCGGGCGGACTCGAAGCTTTCTTT. Encoded protein: CASSYPGGLEAFF.

This clone was recorded a few times. This chain connects TRBV7-8 to TRBJ1-5; D is unresolved. Germline-derived CDR1 and CDR2 are SGHVS and FQNEAQ. This CDR3 has 12 residues. V shed 3 bases and J shed 9 bases, with 9 bases lying between them. Here the CDR3 reads CASSFWERPQHF. CDR3 nucleotide sequence: TGTGCCAGCAGCTTCTGGGAGCGGCCCCAGCATTTT.

The rearrangement uses TRBV7-2 and TRBJ2-4; 8 positions agree with TRBD1. The CDR3 runs to 17 residues. Germline V gene data show CDR1 as SGHTA and CDR2 as FQGNSA. V was clipped by 2 bases and J by 3 bases; unmatched bases: 9. The CDR3 region is CASSLTGDRIIKNIQYF. CDR3 nucleotides: TGTGCCAGCAGCTTAACGGGGGACAGGATAATCAAAAACATTCAGTACTTC.

The chain links TRBV7-8 to TRBJ1-5, with 9 bases lining up with TRBD1. The CDR3 covers 18 residues. Germline lookup yields CDR1 SGHVS and CDR2 FQNEAQ. J gave up 4 bases and V 5 bases, and 15 bases lay outside the gene matches. In nucleotides, the CDR3 is TGTGCCAGCAGCGGGGGACAGGGAATCTTGAAGCGGAATCAGCCCCAGCATTTT. Translating it yields CASSGGQGILKRNQPQHF.

The J gene is TRBJ2-3, the V gene TRBV4-1, with D possibly matching TRBD2 (5 bases). Trimming pared 2 bases from V and 5 bases from J, leaving 14 bases between. This CDR3 is built from 15 residues. Germline CDR1 and CDR2: MGHRA and YSYEKL. The DNA for the CDR3 is TGCGCCAGCAGCCAACTAGTGCAGCGGCAAGATACGCAGTATTTT. This encodes CASSQLVQRQDTQYF.

The CDR3 DNA follows: TGTGCCAGCAGCTTGATGTTCGGCGGGGGGGCCTTGGAGACCCAGTACTTC. Encoded protein: CASSLMFGGGALETQYF. The chain links TRBV5-4 to TRBJ2-5; 9 nucleotides align to TRBD2. V was pared by 1 base and J by 5 bases, with 12 bases of the junction left unmatched. Germline values: CDR1 SGHNT, CDR2 YYREEE (reference sequence). The CDR3 runs to 17 residues.

This chain connects TRBV6-2 or TRBV6-3 to TRBJ2-5; 12 bases match TRBD2. The CDR3 extends over 16 amino acids. Germline CDR1 reads MNHEY; CDR2 reads SVGEGT. J gave up 6 bases and V 4 bases, and 9 bases lay outside the gene matches. CDR3 nucleotide sequence: TGTGCCAGCAGTTCCGCTAGCGGGGGGGTGGACCAGACCCAGTACTTC. Residues: CASSSASGGVDQTQYF.

The chain combines TRBV6-5 with TRBJ1-5, with unresolved D. V lost 8 bases and J lost 2, with 10 bases in between. Germline V gene lookup returns CDR1 MNHEY and CDR2 SVGAGI. There are 13 residues in the CDR3. The CDR3 protein is CASQPAGNQPQHF. The CDR3 region has the DNA TGTGCCAGCCAGCCCGCGGGCAATCAGCCCCAGCATTTT.